This T cell receptor beta chain came from a study of PD-1 blockade in classical Hodgkin lymphoma. Sequencing used immunoSEQ multiplex PCR; TCRdb keeps in-frame clones, though not all of them. The data show roughly 62,000 clones, around 88% seen once. In the case of this clone: Its target is unknown.

Exposure to brentuximab vedotin varied, and each patient had relapsed following autologous stem cell transplantation. Relapsed/refractory classical Hodgkin lymphoma patients had complete, partial or progressive responses. V shed 6 bases and J shed 2 bases, with 16 bases lying between them. There are 15 residues in the CDR3. The germline gives CDR1 MNHEY, CDR2 SVGAGI. Study-wide findings and caveats: As was reported, newly diagnosed patients showed lower baseline TCR diversity than healthy donors did. TCR diversity rose significantly by C4D1 in CD4+ but not CD8+ cells.

This chain links TRBV6-5 with TRBJ1-2; the D gene is possibly TRBD1 (6 bases). This specimen consisted of peripheral blood mononuclear cells (PBMCs), obtained at baseline. This TCR was recovered from a human donor with classical Hodgkin lymphoma. CDR3 in DNA: TGTGCCAGCAGCCGAGAAACAGGGTCAAACTATGGCTACACCTTC. Residues: CASSRETGSNYGYTF.